Sequencing of this T cell receptor (beta chain) was carried out in a study of T cell repertoires in ileal Crohn's disease. On the study more broadly: At surgery, 30% to 40% of patients smoked, with median disease duration about 7.9 years.

Germline lookup yields CDR1 SGHRS and CDR2 YFSETQ. The length of the CDR3 is 14 residues. V gave up 3 bases and J gave up 1 base; unmatched junction bases: 3. Time point of the sample: proximal margin of the surgical specimen (macroscopically non-inflamed). The repertoire was sequenced with immunoSEQ multiplex PCR; TCRdb's copy has only in-frame clones and lacks some. The table records a few thousand clones, about two thirds of them present only once. The sequence derives from an adult with Crohn's disease. The chain recombines TRBV5-1 with TRBJ2-5; the match to TRBD1 covers 7 bases. Material: ileal tissue. The CDR3 DNA is TGCGCCAGCAGCTGGGACAGTCCCCAAGAGACCCAGTACTTC. Amino acids: CASSWDSPQETQYF.